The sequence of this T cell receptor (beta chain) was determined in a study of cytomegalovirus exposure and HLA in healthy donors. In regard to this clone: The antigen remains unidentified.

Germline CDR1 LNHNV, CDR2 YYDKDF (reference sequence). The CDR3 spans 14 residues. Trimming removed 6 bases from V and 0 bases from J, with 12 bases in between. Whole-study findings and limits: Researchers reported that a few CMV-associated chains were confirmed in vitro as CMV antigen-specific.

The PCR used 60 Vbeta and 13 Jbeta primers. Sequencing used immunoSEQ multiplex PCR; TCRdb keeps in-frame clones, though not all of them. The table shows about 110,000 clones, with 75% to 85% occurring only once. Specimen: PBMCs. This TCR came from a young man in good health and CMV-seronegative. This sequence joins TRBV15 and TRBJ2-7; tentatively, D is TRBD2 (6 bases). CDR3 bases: TGTGCCACCAGAAATAAGGGAGGCTCCTACGAGCAGTACTTC. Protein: CATRNKGGSYEQYF.